A single sample is the source of the 4 T cell receptor beta chains below, sequenced in a study of cytomegalovirus exposure and HLA in healthy donors. PCR involved 60 Vbeta and 13 Jbeta primers. Sequenced by immunoSEQ multiplex PCR; TCRdb stores in-frame clones only, minus some. The repertoire consists of fewer than 100,000 clones, with approximately 7.7% occurring once and the leading ten covering roughly 2.1%. The specimen sequenced was PBMCs. The receptor set was obtained from a middle-aged man in good health and CMV-seronegative.

The chain couples TRBV27 to TRBJ2-3; 7 nucleotides align to TRBD2. Trimming at V came to 3 bases and at J to 3 bases, leaving 15 bases not matched to a gene. Germline values: CDR1 MNHEY, CDR2 SMNVEV (reference sequence). The CDR3 extends over 18 amino acids. DNA for the CDR3: TGTGCCAGCAGTTTGGGGATGGAGGGGAGGGGAGGAACAGATACGCAGTATTTT. Its protein product is CASSLGMEGRGGTDTQYF.

CDR3 nucleotide sequence: TGTGCCAGCAGTTTATTGGCTAGCGGATACAATGAGCAGTTCTTC. It is translated as CASSLLASGYNEQFF. The chain combines TRBV28 with TRBJ2-1; TRBD2 agrees at 7 bases. The trim removed 1 base at V and 4 bases at J, leaving 4 bases unmatched. Per the germline V gene, CDR1 is MDHEN and CDR2 is SYDVKM. This CDR3 region has 15 residues.

This clone was picked up a small number of times. The genes are TRBV13 and TRBJ2-1, with 14 bases that match TRBD2. The CDR3 is 18 amino acids. V was clipped by 4 bases and J by 5 bases; unmatched bases: 10. The germline gives CDR1 PRHDT, CDR2 FYEKMQ (reference sequence). CDR3 loop: CASSSDPSTSGRDNEQFF. The CDR3 DNA reads as TGTGCCAGCAGCTCAGATCCGTCGACTAGCGGGAGGGACAATGAGCAGTTCTTC.

The CDR3 sequence is CASRDGGGVRTQYF. The CDR3 coding sequence is TGTGCCAGCAGGGACGGAGGGGGCGTCAGGACCCAGTACTTC. The gene calls are TRBV6-5 and TRBJ2-5; D might be TRBD1 (7 bases). CDR3 length equals 14 residues. Germline CDR1 and CDR2: MNHEY and SVGAGI. The germline V and J ends were trimmed by 6 bases and 7 bases, with 18 bases remaining between them.